This T cell receptor (beta chain) was captured by sequencing in a study of T cells in localized non-small cell lung cancer. Findings and limits, study-wide: The study sequenced only one region of the tumor. As a result, intratumor heterogeneity could not be excluded and remains possible. The study linked higher blood T cell density to longer overall survival. Compared with tumor, uninvolved adjacent lung displayed greater T cell clonality, ranking highest overall. Paired adjacent lung recovered a median approximately 57 of the top 100 tumor clones.

Sequenced by immunoSEQ multiplex PCR; TCRdb stores in-frame clones only, minus some. This sample has 15,000 to 20,000 clones, with more than 65% found just once. Of note for this clone: The antigen is undetermined. This may come from a read error, since a much larger clone is one base off. The sample holds other DNA sequences that translate to the same CDR3.

Germline loops: CDR1 SNHLY, CDR2 FYNNEI. CDR3 length: 15 amino acids. The origin of this receptor is a male donor older than 55 with stage I lung adenocarcinoma. This sequence joins TRBV2 and TRBJ1-5, with D hard to call. The sample consisted of peripheral blood, taken before any cancer treatment. In nucleotides, the CDR3 is TGTGCCAGCAGAGCCCAAACTACGGGCAACCAGCCCCAGCATTTT. Protein sequence: CASRAQTTGNQPQHF. Using reference TRBV2 and TRBJ1-5 for the parts outside the CDR3, the full variable domain is EPEVTQTPSHQVTQMGQEVILRCVPISNHLYFYWYRQILGQKVEFLVSFYNNEISEKSEIFDDQFSVERPDGSNFTLKIRSTKLEDSAMYFCASRAQTTGNQPQHFGDGTRLSIL.